The rows below give T cell receptor beta chains drawn from one sample of a study of blood T cell repertoires in COVID-19. Repertoires were generated with immunoSEQ multiplex PCR, while TCRdb's copy carries only in-frame clones and drops some. The data show 55,000 to 65,000 clones, with 75% to 80% seen just once and around 25% held by the top ten. Sequencing was done on a sample of peripheral blood. The origin of the receptors is a human donor in a cohort sampled during active COVID-19. The CDR3 runs from the conserved cysteine through the conserved F or W. D genes are given only for firm matches. Where a row states a size, it is once, few, many or the class of an expanded clone; other rows omit it.

j_call clone_size d_call v_call cdr3_nt cdr3_aa
TRBJ1-5 . . TRBV9 TGTGCCAGCTCCCCCAGTTATAGCAATCAGCCCCAGCATTTT CASSPSYSNQPQHF
TRBJ2-3 . TRBD2 TRBV28 TGTGCCAGCAGTTTAGCGGGAGTAAGAGATACGCAGTATTTT CASSLAGVRDTQYF
TRBJ2-1 once . TRBV11-2 TGTGCCAGCAGCTTTCGAGGTAGGAGTGAGCAGTTCTTC CASSFRGRSEQFF
TRBJ2-6 . TRBD2 TRBV18 TGTGCCAGCTCACCACCGGCGGGGGTTGGGGCCAACGTCCTGACTTTC CASSPPAGVGANVLTF
TRBJ2-3 . . TRBV5-1 TGCGCCAGCAGCTCTAATAGCGGCTTAGATACGCAGTATTTT CASSSNSGLDTQYF
TRBJ2-7 . TRBD2 TRBV6-2/TRBV6-3 TGTGCCAGCAGCCACGGACTAGCGGGGAAGGGGGAGCAGTACTTC CASSHGLAGKGEQYF
TRBJ2-5 . . TRBV3-1/TRBV3-2 TGTGCCAGCAGCGCCGGGACACGAGAGACCCAGTACTTC CASSAGTRETQYF
TRBJ2-7 . TRBD2 TRBV7-9 TGTGCCAGCAGCCCAGCGGGAGGCTACGAGCAGTACTTC CASSPAGGYEQYF
TRBJ1-1 . . TRBV29-1 TGCAGCGTTGGTGGGGGGGGCCTTAACACTGAAGCTTTCTTT CSVGGGGLNTEAFF
TRBJ2-3 . TRBD2 TRBV10-1 TGCGCCAGCAGCCCAGCGGGAGTGGGTTTAGATACGCAGTATTTT CASSPAGVGLDTQYF
TRBJ1-3 . . TRBV21-1 TGTGCCAGCAGCAAAGAGGAGAGCTCTGGAAACACCATATATTTT CASSKEESSGNTIYF
TRBJ1-1 . TRBD1 TRBV12-3/TRBV12-4 TGTGCCAGCAGTTTCAGGGACAGGGGCGAAGCTTTCTTT CASSFRDRGEAFF